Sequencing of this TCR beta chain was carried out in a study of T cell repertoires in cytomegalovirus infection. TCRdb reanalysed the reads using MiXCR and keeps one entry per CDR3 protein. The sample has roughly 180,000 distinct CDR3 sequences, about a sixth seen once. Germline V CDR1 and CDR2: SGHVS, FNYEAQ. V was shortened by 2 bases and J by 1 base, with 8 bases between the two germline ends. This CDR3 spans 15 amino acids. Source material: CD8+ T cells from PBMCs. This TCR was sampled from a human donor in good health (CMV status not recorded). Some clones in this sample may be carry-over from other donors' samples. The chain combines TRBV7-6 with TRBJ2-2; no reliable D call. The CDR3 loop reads CASSLYSLNTGELFF. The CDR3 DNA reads TGTGCCAGCAGCTTATATAGTCTGAACACCGGGGAGCTGTTTTTT.